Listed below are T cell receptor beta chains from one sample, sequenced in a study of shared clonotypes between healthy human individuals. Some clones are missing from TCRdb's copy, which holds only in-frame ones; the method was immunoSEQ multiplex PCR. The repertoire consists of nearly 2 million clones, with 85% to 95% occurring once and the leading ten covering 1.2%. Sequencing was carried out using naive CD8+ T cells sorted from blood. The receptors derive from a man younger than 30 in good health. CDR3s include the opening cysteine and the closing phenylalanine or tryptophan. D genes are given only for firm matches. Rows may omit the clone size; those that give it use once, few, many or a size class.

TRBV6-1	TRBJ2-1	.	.	CASSESGPYNEQFF	TGTGCCAGCAGTGAATCGGGACCGTACAATGAGCAGTTCTTC
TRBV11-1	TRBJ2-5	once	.	CASSFKGPIQETQYF	TGTGCCAGCAGCTTCAAGGGACCGATCCAAGAGACCCAGTACTTC
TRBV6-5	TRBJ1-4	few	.	CASSYGQGFNEKLFF	TGTGCCAGCAGTTACGGGCAGGGCTTTAATGAAAAACTGTTTTTT
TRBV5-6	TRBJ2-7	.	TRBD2	CASSPSGGIHEQYF	TGTGCCAGCAGCCCTAGCGGGGGAATCCACGAGCAGTACTTC
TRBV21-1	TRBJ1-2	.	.	CASSLPRRTGDYGHTF	TGTGCCAGCAGCCTACCCCGACGGACAGGAGATTATGGCCACACCTTC
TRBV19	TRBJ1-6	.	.	CASSMGGRSPLHF	TGTGCCAGTAGTATGGGGGGCCGGTCACCCCTCCACTTT
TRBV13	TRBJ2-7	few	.	CASSLGDRTYEQYF	TGTGCCAGCAGCTTAGGGGACCGGACCTACGAGCAGTACTTC
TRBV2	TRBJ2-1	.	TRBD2	CASTPASGGNEQFF	TGTGCCAGCACGCCGGCTAGCGGGGGGAATGAGCAGTTCTTC
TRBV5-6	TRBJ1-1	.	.	CASSLGHWNTEAFF	TGTGCCAGCAGCCTGGGACACTGGAACACTGAAGCTTTCTTT
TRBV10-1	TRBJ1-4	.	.	CASSKEGEGYEKLFF	TGCGCCAGCAGTAAAGAGGGGGAGGGATATGAAAAACTGTTTTTT
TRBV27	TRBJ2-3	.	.	CASSLSAPGNTQYF	TGTGCCAGCAGTTTATCCGCCCCGGGGAATACGCAGTATTTT
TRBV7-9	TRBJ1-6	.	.	CASSAGSNYLNSPLHF	TGTGCCAGCAGCGCAGGGTCCAACTACTTGAATTCACCCCTCCACTTT
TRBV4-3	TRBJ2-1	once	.	CASSQTERPAFEQFF	TGCGCCAGCAGCCAAACAGAAAGGCCTGCTTTTGAGCAGTTCTTC
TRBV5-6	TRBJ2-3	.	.	CASSWETGIDTQYF	TGTGCCAGCAGCTGGGAGACTGGTATAGATACGCAGTATTTT
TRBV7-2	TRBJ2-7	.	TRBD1	CASSLRSHRGNEQYF	TGTGCCAGCAGCTTACGTTCCCACAGGGGGAACGAGCAGTACTTC
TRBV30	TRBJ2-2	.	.	CAQESGELFF	TGTGCCCAAGAAAGCGGGGAGCTGTTTTTT
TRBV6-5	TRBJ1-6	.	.	CASSFATGTGNSPLHF	TGTGCCAGCAGTTTCGCCACCGGGACGGGTAATTCACCCCTCCACTTT
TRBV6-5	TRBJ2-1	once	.	CASSYSRTAEQFF	TGTGCCAGCAGTTACTCACGGACGGCTGAGCAGTTCTTC
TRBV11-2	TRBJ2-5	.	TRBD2	CASSLGLAGVGETQYF	TGTGCCAGCAGTTTGGGACTAGCGGGAGTTGGTGAGACCCAGTACTTC
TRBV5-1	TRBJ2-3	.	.	CASSFEGSRPAVDTQYF	TGCGCCAGCAGCTTCGAAGGCAGCCGCCCCGCGGTAGATACGCAGTATTTT
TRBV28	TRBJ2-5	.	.	CASSWGTQETQYF	TGTGCCAGCAGTTGGGGGACCCAAGAGACCCAGTACTTC
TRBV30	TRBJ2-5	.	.	CAWSVGETQYF	TGTGCCTGGAGTGTGGGAGAGACCCAGTACTTC
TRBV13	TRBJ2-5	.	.	CASSLGGGETQYF	TGTGCCAGCAGCTTAGGGGGCGGAGAGACCCAGTACTTC
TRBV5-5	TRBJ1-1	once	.	CASRLNGDMNTEAFF	TGTGCCAGCCGTCTGAATGGTGACATGAACACTGAAGCTTTCTTT
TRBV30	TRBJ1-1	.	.	CAWSPVGQRNTEAFF	TGTGCCTGGAGCCCGGTCGGGCAGCGGAACACTGAAGCTTTCTTT